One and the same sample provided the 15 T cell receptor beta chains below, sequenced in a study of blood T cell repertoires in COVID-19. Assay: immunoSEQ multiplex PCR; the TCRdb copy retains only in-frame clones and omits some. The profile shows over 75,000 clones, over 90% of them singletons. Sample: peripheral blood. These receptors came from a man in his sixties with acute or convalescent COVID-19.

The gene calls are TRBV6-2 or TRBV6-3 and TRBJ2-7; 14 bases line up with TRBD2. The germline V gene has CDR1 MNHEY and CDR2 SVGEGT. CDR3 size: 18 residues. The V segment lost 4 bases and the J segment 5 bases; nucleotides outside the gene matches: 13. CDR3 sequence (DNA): TGTGCCAGCAGTTCTTGGACTAGCGGGAGGATCGGGGTCGACGAGCAGTACTTC. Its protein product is CASSSWTSGRIGVDEQYF.

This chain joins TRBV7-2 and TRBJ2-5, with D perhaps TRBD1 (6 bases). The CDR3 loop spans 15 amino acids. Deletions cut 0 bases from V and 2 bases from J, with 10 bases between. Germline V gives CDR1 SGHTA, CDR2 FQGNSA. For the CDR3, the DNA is TGTGCCAGCAGCTTAGCGGGGGCGGATCAAGAGACCCAGTACTTC. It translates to CASSLAGADQETQYF.

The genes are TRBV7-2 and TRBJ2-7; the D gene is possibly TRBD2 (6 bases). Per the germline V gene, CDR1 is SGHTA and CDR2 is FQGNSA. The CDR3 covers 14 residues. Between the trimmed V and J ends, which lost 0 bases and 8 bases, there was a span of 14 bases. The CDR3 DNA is TGTGCCAGCAGCTTAGCCGGACTACGGCCTCAGCAGTACTTC. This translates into CASSLAGLRPQQYF. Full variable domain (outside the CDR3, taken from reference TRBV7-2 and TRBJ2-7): GAGVSQSPSNKVTEKGKDVELRCDPISGHTALYWYRQSLGQGLEFLIYFQGNSAPDKSGLPSDRFSAERTGGSVSTLTIQRTQQEDSAVYLCASSLAGLRPQQYFGPGTRLTVT.

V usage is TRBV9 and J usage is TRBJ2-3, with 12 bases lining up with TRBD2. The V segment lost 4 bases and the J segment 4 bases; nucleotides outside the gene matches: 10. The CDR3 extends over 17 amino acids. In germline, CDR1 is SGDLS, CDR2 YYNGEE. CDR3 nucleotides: TGTGCCAGCAGCACTTCGACTAGCGGGAGAGGAGCAGATACGCAGTATTTT. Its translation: CASSTSTSGRGADTQYF.

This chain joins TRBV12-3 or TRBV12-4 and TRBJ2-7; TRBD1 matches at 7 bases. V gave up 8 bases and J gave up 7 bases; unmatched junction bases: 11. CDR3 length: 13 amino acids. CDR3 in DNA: TGTGCCAGCCGAAAGGGGGCAACGTGGGAGCAGTACTTC. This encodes CASRKGATWEQYF.

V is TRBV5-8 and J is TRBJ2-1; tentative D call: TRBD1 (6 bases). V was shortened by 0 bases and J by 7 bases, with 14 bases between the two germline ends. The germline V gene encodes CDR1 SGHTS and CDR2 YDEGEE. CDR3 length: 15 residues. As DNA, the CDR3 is TGTGCCAGCAGCTTGGGTGTGTCTCAGGGGAATGAGCAGTTCTTC. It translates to CASSLGVSQGNEQFF. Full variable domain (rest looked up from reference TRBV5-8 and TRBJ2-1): EAGVTQSPTHLIKTRGQQATLRCSPISGHTSVYWYQQALGLGLQFLLWYDEGEERNRGNFPPRFSGRQFPNYSSELNVNALELEDSALYLCASSLGVSQGNEQFFGPGTRLTVL.

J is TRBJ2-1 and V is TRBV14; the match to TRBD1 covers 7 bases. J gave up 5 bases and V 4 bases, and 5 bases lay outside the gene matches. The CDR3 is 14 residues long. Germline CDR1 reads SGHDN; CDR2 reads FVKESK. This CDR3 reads CASSPGTENNEQFF. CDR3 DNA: TGTGCCAGCAGCCCCGGGACAGAGAACAATGAGCAGTTCTTC.

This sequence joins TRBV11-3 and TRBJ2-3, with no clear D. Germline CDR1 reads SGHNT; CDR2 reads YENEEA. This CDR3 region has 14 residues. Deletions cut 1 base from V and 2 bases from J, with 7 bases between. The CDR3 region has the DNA TGTGCCAGCAGCTTAGGGGCTCCCACAGATACGCAGTATTTT. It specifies CASSLGAPTDTQYF.

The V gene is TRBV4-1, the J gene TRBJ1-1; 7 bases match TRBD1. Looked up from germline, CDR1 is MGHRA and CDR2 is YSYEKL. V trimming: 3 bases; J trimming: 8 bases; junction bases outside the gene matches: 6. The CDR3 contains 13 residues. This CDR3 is CASSHRDREEAFF. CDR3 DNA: TGCGCCAGCAGCCATCGCGACAGGGAGGAAGCTTTCTTT.

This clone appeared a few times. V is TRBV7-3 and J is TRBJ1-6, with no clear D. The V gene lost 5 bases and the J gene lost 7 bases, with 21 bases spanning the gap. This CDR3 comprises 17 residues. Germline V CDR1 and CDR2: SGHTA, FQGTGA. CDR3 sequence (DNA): TGTGCCAGCAGCCTCAAGAAATTGTTTAGTATGAATTCACCCCTCCACTTT. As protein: CASSLKKLFSMNSPLHF. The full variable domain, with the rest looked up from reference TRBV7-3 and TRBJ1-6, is GAGVSQTPSNKVTEKGKYVELRCDPISGHTALYWYRQSLGQGPEFLIYFQGTGAADDSGLPNDRFFAVRPEGSVSTLKIQRTERGDSAVYLCASSLKKLFSMNSPLHFGNGTRLTVT.

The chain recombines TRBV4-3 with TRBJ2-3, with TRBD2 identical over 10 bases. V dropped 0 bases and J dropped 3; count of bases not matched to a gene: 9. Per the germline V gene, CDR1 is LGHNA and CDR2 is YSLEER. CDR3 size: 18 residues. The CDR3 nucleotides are TGCGCCAGCAGCCAAGATCCGGCTAGCGGGAGCGGTACAGATACGCAGTATTTT. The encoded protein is CASSQDPASGSGTDTQYF.

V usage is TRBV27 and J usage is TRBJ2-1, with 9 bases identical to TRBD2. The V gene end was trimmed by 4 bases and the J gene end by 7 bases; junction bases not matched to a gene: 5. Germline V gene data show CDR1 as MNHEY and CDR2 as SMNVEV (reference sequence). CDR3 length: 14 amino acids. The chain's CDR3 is CASSSPGLANEQFF. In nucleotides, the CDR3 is TGTGCCAGCAGTTCCCCGGGACTAGCAAATGAGCAGTTCTTC.

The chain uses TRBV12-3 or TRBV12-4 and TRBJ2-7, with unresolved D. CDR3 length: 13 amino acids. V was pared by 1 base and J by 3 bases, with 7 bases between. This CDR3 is CASSLVASYEQYF. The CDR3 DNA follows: TGTGCCAGCAGTTTAGTAGCCAGCTACGAGCAGTACTTC.

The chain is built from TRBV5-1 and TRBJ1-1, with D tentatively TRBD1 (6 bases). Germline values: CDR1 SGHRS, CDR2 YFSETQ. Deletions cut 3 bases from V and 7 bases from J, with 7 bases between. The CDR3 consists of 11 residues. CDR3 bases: TGCGCCAGCAGCTCGGACAGTGAAGCTTTCTTT. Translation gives CASSSDSEAFF.

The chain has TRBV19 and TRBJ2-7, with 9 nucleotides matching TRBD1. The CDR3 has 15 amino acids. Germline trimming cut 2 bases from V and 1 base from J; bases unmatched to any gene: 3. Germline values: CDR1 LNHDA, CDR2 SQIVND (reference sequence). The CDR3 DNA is TGTGCCAGTAGTATAAGAGGACAGGGGTCCTACGAGCAGTACTTC. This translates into CASSIRGQGSYEQYF.